The 18 T cell receptor beta chains listed next were all sequenced from one sample in a study of blood T cell repertoires in COVID-19 (dated by TCRdb to the early 2020s). The library was produced with the immunoSEQ multiplex PCR assay. TCRdb holds this immuneACCESS table with in-frame rearrangements only. Some clones are missing; in checked studies, unresolved V genes explain under half, and the rest has no known cause. This sample has some 180,000 clones in its table, and 70% to 90% of those were observed once. The top ten constitute about 2.6% of the sample. The sample consisted of peripheral blood. These receptor sequences come from an elderly woman with COVID-19, enrolled during active disease.

The gene calls are TRBV28 and TRBJ1-6, with TRBD1 as a possible D gene (6 bases). This CDR3 region has 15 residues. CDR1 and CDR2 (germline): MDHEN, SYDVKM. V lost 1 base, J lost 9 bases, and 13 bases lay in between. The CDR3: CASSLSGGDGSPLHF. CDR3 DNA sequence: TGTGCCAGCAGTTTATCGGGGGGCGACGGTTCACCCCTCCACTTT.

Written as DNA, the CDR3 is TGTGCCAGCAGCCGGCTAGGTTCCTCGTCTGAGCAGTACTTC. Translation gives CASSRLGSSSEQYF. The chain recombines TRBV2 with TRBJ2-7, with D hard to call. V was pared by 6 bases and J by 7 bases, with 19 bases between. Germline lookup yields CDR1 SNHLY and CDR2 FYNNEI. The CDR3 is 14 amino acids.

CDR3 coding DNA: TGTGCCAGCAGCTCTGCCTTGGGGGGCAATGAGCAGTTCTTC. This translates into CASSSALGGNEQFF. The chain couples TRBV11-2 to TRBJ2-1, with D possibly matching TRBD2 (6 bases). Germline-derived CDR1 and CDR2 are SGHAT and FQNNGV. Trimming left V 4 bases short and J 6 bases short, with 13 bases between. The CDR3 totals 14 residues.

The chain links TRBV9 to TRBJ1-4; possible D gene TRBD1, 5 bases. This CDR3 is 16 amino acids long. Germline V lookup: CDR1 SGDLS, CDR2 YYNGEE. V was trimmed by 0 bases and J by 2 bases, leaving 11 bases between them. In DNA, the CDR3 is TGTGCCAGCAGCGTAGCTACGGGGGAGACTAATGAAAAACTGTTTTTT. Its protein product is CASSVATGETNEKLFF. The full variable domain, completed using reference TRBV9 and TRBJ1-4, is DSGVTQTPKHLITATGQRVTLRCSPRSGDLSVYWYQQSLDQGLQFLIQYYNGEERAKGNILERFSAQQFPDLHSELNLSSLELGDSALYFCASSVATGETNEKLFFGSGTQLSVL.

The chain has TRBV18 and TRBJ2-2; 8 bases are a match to TRBD2. CDR3 length: 15 residues. The trim removed 5 bases at V and 5 bases at J, leaving 7 bases unmatched. CDR1 and CDR2 (germline): KGHSH, LQKENI. CDR3 in DNA: TGTGCCAGCTCATCGAGCGGGAGTTTAACCGGGGAGCTGTTTTTT. Protein sequence: CASSSSGSLTGELFF.

The rearrangement links TRBV7-2 to TRBJ2-7, with no clear D. CDR1 is SGHTA, CDR2 FQGNSA, per germline. V was shortened by 5 bases and J by 2 bases, with 19 bases between the two germline ends. This CDR3 region has 16 residues. The CDR3: CASSASTLRKPYEQYF. In DNA, the CDR3 is TGTGCCAGCAGCGCCTCGACACTTCGAAAGCCCTACGAGCAGTACTTC.

The chain carries TRBV6-2 or TRBV6-3 and TRBJ1-1; perhaps TRBD1 as D (5 bases). V lost 2 bases to trimming and J lost 4 bases, with 14 bases between them. The CDR3 has 15 amino acids. Per germline, CDR1 MNHEY and CDR2 SVGEGT. CDR3: CASSYGAGRTTEAFF. The CDR3 region has the DNA TGTGCCAGCAGTTACGGGGCTGGCAGGACCACTGAAGCTTTCTTT.

V usage is TRBV16 and J usage is TRBJ2-7, with TRBD1 matching 7 bases. Trimming removed 4 bases from V and 4 bases from J; junction bases left unmatched: 4. This CDR3 comprises 13 residues. Germline V gives CDR1 KGHSY, CDR2 FQNENV. As DNA, the CDR3 is TGTGCCAGCAGCCGCGGACAGGTTTACGAGCAGTACTTC. Encoded protein: CASSRGQVYEQYF.

As concerns this clone: An end of the junction differs from the germline gene, which may be a read error. The CDR3 here is CASSLAQPTSGRTYEQYF. DNA of the CDR3: TGTGCTAGCAGCTTAGCGCAGCCGACTAGCGGGAGGACCTACGAGCAGTACTTC. V gene TRBV7-7 combines with J gene TRBJ2-7; 13 bases map to TRBD2. From germline, CDR1 is SSHAT and CDR2 FNYEAQ (reference sequence). The CDR3 loop spans 18 amino acids.

The chain is built from TRBV7-6 and TRBJ2-3, with TRBD1 identical over 7 bases. Trimming at V came to 3 bases and at J to 2 bases, leaving 8 bases not matched to a gene. The CDR3 is 16 amino acids. Per the germline V gene, CDR1 is SGHVS and CDR2 is FNYEAQ. Here the CDR3 DNA reads TGTGCCAGCAGCTTGCTACGGGACAGTCCCACAGATACGCAGTATTTT. It encodes CASSLLRDSPTDTQYF.

The chain combines TRBV19 with TRBJ2-2; perhaps TRBD1 as D (5 bases). Germline-derived CDR1 and CDR2 are LNHDA and SQIVND (reference sequence). V dropped 3 bases and J dropped 5 bases, with 7 bases sitting between them. The CDR3 sequence is 13 residues long. CDR3 sequence (DNA): TGTGCCAGTAGTATCAGGGTTACCGGGGAGCTGTTTTTT. Translation: CASSIRVTGELFF.

To note about this clone: At one end, the junction sequence differs from germline, possibly due to a read error. The chain joins TRBV27 to TRBJ1-1; 7 nucleotides agree with TRBD1. Germline V gene sequence: CDR1 MNHEY, CDR2 SMNVEV (reference sequence). The CDR3 spans 16 residues. The CDR3 reads CHTKKGAALGNTEAFF. In DNA form, the CDR3 reads TGCCACACCAAAAAGGGGGCAGCTCTGGGGAACACTGAAGCTTTCTTT.

The rearrangement joins TRBV10-3 to TRBJ2-1; maybe TRBD2 (6 bases). Germline lookup yields CDR1 ENHRY and CDR2 SYGVKD. CDR3 size: 13 residues. Trimming took off 10 bases at V and 7 bases at J, with 17 bases between the two ends. CDR3 in amino acids: CASSRDSGNEQFF. The CDR3 DNA follows: TGTGCCAGTTCCCGGGACTCAGGGAATGAGCAGTTCTTC.

The chain recombines TRBV10-3 with TRBJ2-1, with D tentatively TRBD2 (6 bases). Germline-derived CDR1 and CDR2 are ENHRY and SYGVKD. This CDR3 has 16 residues. V lost 1 base, J lost 0 bases, and 10 bases lay in between. The CDR3 spells CAISELGGRSYNEQFF. The DNA of the CDR3 is TGTGCCATCAGTGAGTTGGGGGGTCGCTCCTACAATGAGCAGTTCTTC.

Here the CDR3 reads CASSQTSTSGFTDTQYF. DNA of the CDR3: TGTGCCAGCAGTCAAACTTCGACTAGCGGATTCACAGATACGCAGTATTTT. The rearrangement links TRBV27 to TRBJ2-3, with 9 bases that match TRBD2. V was clipped by 5 bases and J by 2 bases; unmatched bases: 11. CDR1 and CDR2 (germline): MNHEY, SMNVEV (reference sequence). The CDR3 contains 17 residues.

The chain has TRBV6-5 and TRBJ2-7, with TRBD1 as a possible D gene (5 bases). With 7 bases removed from V and 0 bases from J, the gap between germline ends came to 13 bases. CDR1 is MNHEY, CDR2 SVGAGI, per germline. This CDR3 is built from 14 residues. CDR3 sequence: CASTSQDNSYEQYF. CDR3 DNA sequence: TGTGCCAGCACCTCACAGGATAACTCCTACGAGCAGTACTTC.

In DNA, the CDR3 is TGTGCCAGCAGCTTAGGGGACAGGTGGGACGAAAAACTGTTTTTT. Translating it yields CASSLGDRWDEKLFF. This chain links TRBV7-2 with TRBJ1-4; 8 positions agree with TRBD1. Trimming took 1 base from V and 8 from J; bases not matched to a gene: 6. This CDR3 is built from 15 residues. Germline V CDR1 and CDR2: SGHTA, FQGNSA.

DNA of the CDR3: TGTGCCAGCAGCTTAGCGTCTAGCGGCTACAATGAGCAGTTCTTC. This translates into CASSLASSGYNEQFF. The rearrangement joins TRBV11-1 to TRBJ2-1, with TRBD2 matching 7 bases. With V trimmed by 0 bases and J by 3 bases, 2 bases remained unmatched. Germline assignment: CDR1 SGHAT and CDR2 FQDESV (reference sequence). The CDR3 extends over 15 amino acids.